The present T cell receptor (beta chain) was sequenced within a study of blood T cells in healthy people across ages. Study-wide points: Any conclusive comparison of naive versus antigen-experienced cells was prevented by using unsorted PBMCs.

The CDR3 sequence is 13 residues long. Between the trimmed V and J ends, which lost 4 bases and 6 bases, there was a span of 12 bases. The V gene's germline CDR1 is SGHTA and CDR2 FQGTGA. Then a second PCR, running about 6 to 12 cycles, was carried out with a sample-barcoded 5' primer and a J-beta primer mix. MiXCR was run by TCRdb on the 5' RACE reads, yielding one entry per CDR3 protein. The data contain under 800,000 distinct CDR3 sequences, 20% to 25% of them singletons. The sample holds a few counts of this clonotype. What it binds is unknown. The material sequenced was blood. This receptor was identified in a man between 65 and 79 years old in good health. The gene calls are TRBV7-3 and TRBJ2-5, with D maybe TRBD1 (5 bases). DNA of the CDR3: TGTGCCAGCAGCTCCTCAGGGTACCAGACCCAGTACTTC. Its protein is CASSSSGYQTQYF.